This TCR beta chain was sequenced in a study of OX40 agonist ivuxolimab in advanced cancers. Across the study: Age averaged around 60 years (range roughly 23 to 79), and around 78% were male. Study-wide findings and caveats: On average, a greater number of expanded clones characterised CD8+ T cells relative to CD4+.

This CDR3 is built from 15 residues. Germline trimming cut 4 bases from V and 8 bases from J; bases unmatched to any gene: 15. Per germline, CDR1 SQVTM and CDR2 ANQGSEA. A note on this clone: The antigen is not known.

The protocol was immunoSEQ multiplex PCR, while the TCRdb copy is restricted to in-frame clones and leaves out a portion. The sample has about 69,000 clones; under 90% are singletons. Source: CD4+ or CD8+ T cells sorted from blood, taken in a trial of the OX40 agonist ivuxolimab. The sequence was obtained from an adult with an advanced solid tumor such as melanoma, head and neck, liver or kidney cancer. J is TRBJ1-2 and V is TRBV29-1, with 8 bases that match TRBD1. CDR3: CSVGGQAIPSGGYTF. DNA for the CDR3: TGCAGCGTTGGGGGACAGGCAATCCCCTCGGGAGGCTACACCTTC. Using reference TRBV29-1 and TRBJ1-2 for the parts outside the CDR3, the full variable domain is SAVISQKPSRDICQRGTSLTIQCQVDSQVTMMFWYRQQPGQSLTLIATANQGSEATYESGFVIDKFPISRPNLTFSTLTVSNMSPEDSSIYLCSVGGQAIPSGGYTFGSGTRLTVV.